The 32 T cell receptor beta chains listed next were all sequenced from one sample in a study of T cells after yellow fever vaccination. MiXCR, run by TCRdb on the 5' RACE reads, gives a single entry per CDR3 protein. The data contain some 69,000 distinct CDR3 sequences, around 6.2% of them singletons. Material: CD4+ T cells sorted from PBMCs, obtained approximately 15 days after the first yellow fever vaccination. These receptor sequences come from a man younger than 30 who received the YFV17D yellow fever vaccine.

This clonotype was recorded at least ten times. The chain couples TRBV7-9 to TRBJ2-3; D tentatively fits TRBD1 or TRBD2 (5 bases each). V shed 5 bases and J shed 4 bases, with 19 bases lying between them. The CDR3 is 16 amino acids. The V gene's germline CDR1 is SEHNR and CDR2 FQNEAQ (reference sequence). This chain's CDR3 is CASSTRGPSSADTQYF. CDR3 bases: TGTGCCAGCAGCACCCGGGGCCCTTCGAGTGCAGATACGCAGTATTTT.

The chain links TRBV5-1 to TRBJ1-6, with unresolved D. The V end was cut by 4 bases, the J end by 8 bases, with 19 bases between. This CDR3 spans 16 amino acids. Per germline, CDR1 SGHRS and CDR2 YFSETQ. The CDR3 region is CASSLSAALGDSPLHF. The CDR3 DNA reads TGCGCCAGCAGCCTCAGTGCGGCTCTTGGGGATTCACCCCTCCACTTT.

In its sample, this clonotype was seen many times. The chain links TRBV4-3 to TRBJ2-1; tentatively, D is TRBD2 (5 bases). V was cut by 4 bases and J by 2 bases, with 18 bases left in between. Germline CDR1 is LGHNA and CDR2 is YSLEER. The CDR3 spans 17 residues. The CDR3 protein is CASSRGAVARAYNEQFF. The CDR3 DNA reads as TGCGCCAGCAGCCGGGGAGCTGTTGCTAGGGCCTACAATGAGCAGTTCTTC.

This clonotype was detected many times. An end of the junction does not agree with germline; a read error may underlie this. The rearrangement uses TRBV20-1 and TRBJ2-2; TRBD2 agrees at 8 bases. CDR1 and CDR2 (germline): DFQATT, SNEGSKA (reference sequence). This CDR3 spans 14 amino acids. The CDR3 bases are TGCAGTGCCAGAGCGGGAGCGAACACCGGGGAGCTGTTTTTT. Translated: CSARAGANTGELFF.

This clonotype was counted many times. The J gene is TRBJ2-7, the V gene TRBV5-8, with 11 bases aligning to TRBD1. CDR3 size: 15 residues. J lost 3 bases, V lost 3 bases, and 5 bases had no gene match. The germline gives CDR1 SGHTS, CDR2 YDEGEE. In DNA form, the CDR3 reads TGTGCCAGCAGCTCCCGGGACAGGGGGGTCTACGAGCAGTACGTC. Its protein is CASSSRDRGVYEQYV.

This clonotype was seen repeatedly, ten times or more. The CDR3 sequence is CASRSAGGSFGTDTQYF. Here the CDR3 DNA reads TGTGCCAGCAGATCTGCGGGGGGGTCTTTCGGCACAGATACGCAGTATTTT. The V call is TRBV27, the J call TRBJ2-3; 9 bases fit TRBD2. Losses at the gene ends were 6 bases for V and 1 base for J; bases not matched to a gene: 11. Germline CDR1 reads MNHEY; CDR2 reads SMNVEV (reference sequence). The CDR3 loop spans 17 amino acids.

This clonotype came up many times. The gene calls are TRBV24-1 and TRBJ2-3; no definite D call. The CDR3 covers 12 residues. Trimming stripped 2 bases from V and 4 bases from J, with 3 bases between. Germline V gene lookup returns CDR1 KGHDR and CDR2 SFDVKD. As DNA, the CDR3 is TGTGCCACCAGTGATTGGGCAGATACGCAGTATTTT. This codes for CATSDWADTQYF.

This clonotype has a count of ten or more. The genes are TRBV6-1 and TRBJ1-2; possible D gene TRBD1, 5 bases. The CDR3 loop spans 14 amino acids. Germline assignment: CDR1 MNHNS and CDR2 SASEGT. Trimming left V 5 bases short and J 2 bases short, with 12 bases between. The CDR3 nucleotides are TGTGCCAGCAGTAGGGGCAGGGTCAACTATGGCTACACCTTC. It is translated as CASSRGRVNYGYTF.

This clonotype showed up many times. The chain has TRBV20-1 and TRBJ1-2; D remains ambiguous. The CDR3 consists of 15 residues. The V end was cut by 3 bases, the J end by 6 bases, with 20 bases between. The germline V gene encodes CDR1 DFQATT and CDR2 SNEGSKA (reference sequence). CDR3 sequence (DNA): TGCAGTGCTAGCGAGGGAAATTACGGACTGAATGGCTACACCTTC. It specifies CSASEGNYGLNGYTF.

This clonotype occurred many times. V and J are TRBV7-3 and TRBJ2-3; tentative D call: TRBD1 (7 bases). The CDR3 totals 17 residues. Between the trimmed V and J ends, which lost 5 bases and 5 bases, there was a span of 23 bases. The germline gives CDR1 SGHTA, CDR2 FQGTGA. CDR3 coding DNA: TGTGCCAGCAGCGCTATGACAGGGACCTTCGGGAGAGATACGCAGTATTTT. Translated, it gives CASSAMTGTFGRDTQYF. The complete variable domain, with remaining parts taken from reference TRBV7-3 and TRBJ2-3, reads GAGVSQTPSNKVTEKGKYVELRCDPISGHTALYWYRQSLGQGPEFLIYFQGTGAADDSGLPNDRFFAVRPEGSVSTLKIQRTERGDSAVYLCASSAMTGTFGRDTQYFGPGTRLTVL.

This clonotype has at least ten counts. This chain links TRBV28 with TRBJ2-7; D ambiguous. Germline V gene sequence: CDR1 MDHEN, CDR2 SYDVKM. V gave up 5 bases and J gave up 5 bases, with 7 bases separating them. The CDR3 extends over 11 amino acids. The CDR3, as DNA: TGTGCCAGCAGTCCCACCAACGAGCAGTACTTC. Protein: CASSPTNEQYF.

This clonotype was seen a few times. The chain is built from TRBV5-1 and TRBJ1-6, with TRBD1 matching 8 bases. In germline, CDR1 is SGHRS, CDR2 YFSETQ. The length of the CDR3 is 14 residues. With 4 bases clipped from V and 7 bases from J, the junction kept 4 bases outside the gene matches. The CDR3 DNA reads TGCGCCAGCAGCCCCGGACAGGGAAATTCACCCCTCCACTTT. It yields the protein CASSPGQGNSPLHF.

This clonotype was recorded many times. The chain recombines TRBV18 with TRBJ1-5, with 11 bases lining up with TRBD1. The ends lost 6 bases at V and 1 base at J; junction bases unmatched: 5. The CDR3 consists of 16 residues. CDR1 and CDR2 (germline): KGHSH, LQKENI. The CDR3, as DNA: TGTGCCAGCTCCGTCGGACAGGGGGCAAGCAATCAGCCCCAGCATTTT. Translating it yields CASSVGQGASNQPQHF.

This clonotype was seen at least ten times. The J gene is TRBJ2-1, the V gene TRBV5-4, with D maybe TRBD2 (6 bases). Deletions cut 1 base from V and 5 bases from J, with 13 bases between. The CDR3 contains 15 residues. In germline, CDR1 is SGHNT, CDR2 YYREEE (reference sequence). The CDR3 spells CASSLSGGADNEQFF. CDR3 bases: TGTGCCAGCAGCTTGTCTGGCGGGGCCGACAATGAGCAGTTCTTC.

This clonotype was counted at least ten times. The gene calls are TRBV9 and TRBJ2-1; either TRBD1 or TRBD2 may fit D (5 bases each). This CDR3 region has 11 residues. V lost 7 bases and J lost 4, with 6 bases in between. The germline gives CDR1 SGDLS, CDR2 YYNGEE. For the CDR3, the DNA is TGTGCCAGCGGGGGTTACAATGAGCAGTTCTTC. Protein: CASGGYNEQFF.

In its sample, this clonotype was seen many times. The chain links TRBV12-3 or TRBV12-4 to TRBJ1-5; D unresolved. The CDR3 contains 13 residues. V lost 7 bases and J 1 base, leaving 8 bases between the germline ends. CDR3 bases: TGTGCCAGCAACCAGGACAGCAATCAGCCCCAGCATTTT. Translating it yields CASNQDSNQPQHF.

The sample holds many counts of this clonotype. The chain carries TRBV5-6 and TRBJ2-3; the D is unclear. Germline assignment: CDR1 SGHDT and CDR2 YYEEEE. The CDR3 totals 16 residues. The germline V and J ends were trimmed by 4 bases and 4 bases, with 19 bases remaining between them. Written as DNA, the CDR3 is TGTGCCAGCAGCCCGGACCTGGCGCGAGCTTCAGATACGCAGTATTTT. Amino acid sequence: CASSPDLARASDTQYF.

Concerning this clonotype itself: This may be a read error, as it is one base from a much larger clone. The chain is built from TRBV12-3 or TRBV12-4 and TRBJ1-6; D is undetermined. The CDR3 length is 14 residues. Here the CDR3 reads CASTRSSYNSPLLF. The CDR3 DNA sequence: TGTGCCAGCACCCGAAGCTCCTATAATTCACCCCTCCTCTTT.

At least ten counts were recorded for this clonotype. J is TRBJ1-3 and V is TRBV5-1; no clear D gene. This CDR3 has 17 residues. Germline CDR1 is SGHRS and CDR2 is YFSETQ. V was cut by 0 bases and J by 0 bases, with 13 bases left in between. The DNA for the CDR3 is TGCGCCAGCAGCTTGGTCCCACACTCAGACTCTGGAAACACCATATATTTT. Translating it yields CASSLVPHSDSGNTIYF. Full variable domain (missing parts from reference TRBV5-1 and TRBJ1-3): KAGVTQTPRYLIKTRGQQVTLSCSPISGHRSVSWYQQTPGQGLQFLFEYFSETQRNKGNFPGRFSGRQFSNSRSEMNVSTLELGDSALYLCASSLVPHSDSGNTIYFGEGSWLTVV.

This clonotype was recorded at least ten times. The chain recombines TRBV4-2 with TRBJ2-6; D is uncertain. In germline, CDR1 is LGHNA, CDR2 YNFKEQ. With 4 bases removed from V and 0 bases from J, the gap between germline ends came to 13 bases. This CDR3 is 17 amino acids long. The CDR3 DNA is TGTGCCAGCAGCCCAGCAGGCACTAACTCTGGGGCCAACGTCCTGACTTTC. This codes for CASSPAGTNSGANVLTF.

This clonotype came up many times. The V and J genes are TRBV6-5 and TRBJ1-2; a weak D match, TRBD1 (5 bases). Germline V gene data show CDR1 as MNHEY and CDR2 as SVGAGI. Trimming pared 3 bases from V and 3 bases from J, leaving 11 bases between. The CDR3 totals 14 residues. The DNA of the CDR3 is TGTGCCAGCAGTTATATTAGGGGACACTATGGCTACACCTTC. Protein product: CASSYIRGHYGYTF.

This clonotype was counted many times. V usage is TRBV20-1 and J usage is TRBJ1-1; 7 bases are shared with TRBD1. V was pared by 1 base and J by 4 bases, with 6 bases of the junction left unmatched. Germline loops: CDR1 DFQATT, CDR2 SNEGSKA (reference sequence). The CDR3 sequence is 14 residues long. The CDR3 bases are TGCAGTGCTAGAGTAGGGGGCGGGGGCACTGAAGCTTTCTTT. As protein: CSARVGGGGTEAFF.

This clonotype was counted ten times or more. The gene calls are TRBV7-6 and TRBJ2-2; tentatively, D is TRBD1 (6 bases). This CDR3 contains 14 residues. The germline CDR1 and CDR2 sequences are SGHVS and FNYEAQ. V was clipped by 8 bases and J by 7 bases, with 17 bases between them. CDR3 residues: CASRDTLRGGELFF. The CDR3 DNA follows: TGTGCCAGCCGGGACACTCTCAGGGGCGGGGAGCTGTTTTTT.

This clonotype was seen at least ten times. The chain links TRBV15 to TRBJ1-6, with D unresolved. CDR1 is LNHNV and CDR2 is YYDKDF in the germline V gene (reference sequence). The CDR3 contains 13 residues. V was pared by 0 bases and J by 6 bases, with 3 bases between. CDR3 bases: TGTGCCACCAGCAGAGATCCTAATTCACCCCTCCACTTT. This codes for CATSRDPNSPLHF.

This clonotype was picked up many times. The chain combines TRBV24-1 with TRBJ1-5; D is unclear. The CDR3 has 14 amino acids. CDR1 is KGHDR and CDR2 is SFDVKD in the germline V gene. V was trimmed by 5 bases and J by 4 bases, leaving 11 bases between them. The CDR3 coding sequence is TGTGCCACCAGTGCAGCCCAGGAGAATCAGCCCCAGCATTTT. Translated, it gives CATSAAQENQPQHF.

This clonotype was counted many times. CDR3 sequence reads: CASSFGEGNEQFF. The DNA for the CDR3 is TGCGCCAGCAGCTTCGGTGAAGGCAATGAGCAGTTCTTC. The chain employs TRBV5-1 and TRBJ2-1; D gene ambiguous. The CDR3 length is 13 residues. Trimming removed 2 bases at V and 6 bases at J, with 9 bases between. CDR1 SGHRS and CDR2 YFSETQ come from the germline V gene.

A few counts support this clonotype. The rearrangement joins TRBV30 to TRBJ1-5; the D is unclear. Trimming left V 0 bases short and J 1 base short, with 4 bases between. There are 13 residues in the CDR3. The germline gives CDR1 GTSNPN, CDR2 SVGIG (reference sequence). The chain's CDR3 is CAWSVGSNQPQHF. The CDR3 DNA follows: TGTGCCTGGAGTGTGGGCAGCAATCAGCCCCAGCATTTT.

The table lists this clonotype with many counts. V and J are TRBV7-6 and TRBJ2-1; maybe TRBD2 (6 bases). The CDR3 sequence is 15 residues long. V was shortened by 4 bases and J by 7 bases, with 17 bases between the two germline ends. Germline CDR1 SGHVS, CDR2 FNYEAQ. In nucleotides, the CDR3 is TGTGCCAGCAGCTCCCGGGACTCTTGGAGGAATGAGCAGTTCTTC. Protein sequence: CASSSRDSWRNEQFF.

This clonotype has at least ten counts. This chain uses TRBV5-5 with TRBJ2-7; D is unresolved. From germline, CDR1 is SGHKS and CDR2 YYEKEE (reference sequence). CDR3 length equals 14 residues. V lost 4 bases, J lost 4 bases, and 15 bases lay in between. The CDR3 coding sequence is TGTGCCAGCAGCACAGACTTGCCTCCGTACGAGCAGTACGTC. This sequence encodes CASSTDLPPYEQYV.

This clonotype was recorded many times. V usage is TRBV5-1 and J usage is TRBJ2-3; a possible D gene is TRBD2 (5 bases). The CDR3 sequence is 18 residues long. Germline V gene data show CDR1 as SGHRS and CDR2 as YFSETQ. Trimming removed 4 bases at V and 0 bases at J, with 21 bases between. The CDR3 DNA reads as TGCGCCAGCAGCCTCGGGGTTTTTGCAAGCCAGAGCACAGATACGCAGTATTTT. Translated, it gives CASSLGVFASQSTDTQYF.

This clonotype was seen at least ten times. The chain employs TRBV7-3 and TRBJ2-5; TRBD2 is a possible D gene (5 bases). The CDR3 is made up of 13 amino acids. Germline CDR1 is SGHTA and CDR2 is FQGTGA. With 1 base removed from V and 7 bases from J, the gap between germline ends came to 10 bases. The CDR3 spells CASSLIGDGTQYF. CDR3 DNA: TGTGCCAGCAGCTTAATCGGGGATGGGACCCAGTACTTC.

Ten or more counts support this clonotype. The chain uses TRBV12-3 or TRBV12-4 and TRBJ1-2, with no clear D. Trimming cost V 1 base and J 0 bases, with 6 bases left between them. CDR3 size: 14 residues. The chain's CDR3 is CASSLDLANYGYTF. The CDR3 bases are TGTGCCAGCAGTTTAGATTTGGCTAACTATGGCTACACCTTC.